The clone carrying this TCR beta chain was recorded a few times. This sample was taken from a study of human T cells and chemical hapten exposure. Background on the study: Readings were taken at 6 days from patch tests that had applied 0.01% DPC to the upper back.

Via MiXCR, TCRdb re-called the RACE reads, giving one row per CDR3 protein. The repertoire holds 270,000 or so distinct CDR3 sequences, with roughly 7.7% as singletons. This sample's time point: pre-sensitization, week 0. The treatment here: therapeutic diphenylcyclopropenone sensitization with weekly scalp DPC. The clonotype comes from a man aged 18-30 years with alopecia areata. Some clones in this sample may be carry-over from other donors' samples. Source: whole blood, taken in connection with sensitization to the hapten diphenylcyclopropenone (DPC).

For the CDR3, the DNA is TGTGCCAGCAGCTTACAGGGGGCGACGAATGAGCAGTTCTTC. Translation gives CASSLQGATNEQFF. The genes are TRBV7-3 and TRBJ2-1, with 8 bases lining up with TRBD1. This CDR3 has 14 amino acids. The V gene end was trimmed by 2 bases and the J gene end by 7 bases; junction bases not matched to a gene: 4. Germline values: CDR1 SGHTA, CDR2 FQGTGA.